This T cell receptor beta chain derives from a study of CD8+ T cells in alopecia areata. V lost 3 bases and J 8 bases, leaving 16 bases between the germline ends. The CDR3 has 14 amino acids. Germline loops: CDR1 SEHNR, CDR2 FQNEAQ (reference sequence). Extraction of RNA preceded its reverse transcription into cDNA, which served as the sequencing template. Data came from immunoSEQ multiplex PCR; TCRdb stores just in-frame clones and leaves some out. The sample shows more than 110,000 clones, around 60% of them seen only once. The chain joins TRBV7-9 to TRBJ1-1; D uncertain. The TCR was taken from a human donor with alopecia areata. The source material was CD4+ T cells sorted from blood, sampled at week 0. This CDR3 is CASSFWGASSEAFF. As DNA, the CDR3 is TGTGCCAGCAGCTTTTGGGGAGCCTCTTCCGAAGCTTTCTTT.